This T cell receptor beta chain stems from a study of control samples from healthy donors and cancer patients. CDR3 length equals 16 residues. Germline V lookup: CDR1 SGHTA, CDR2 FQGNSA. The J segment lost 2 bases and the V segment lost 5 bases, leaving 11 bases of the junction unmatched. The protocol was immunoSEQ multiplex PCR, while the TCRdb copy is restricted to in-frame clones and leaves out a portion. In the table there are tens of thousands of clones, 95% to 97% of which are singletons. The sequenced material came from blood. This chain joins TRBV7-2 and TRBJ2-5; 7 nucleotides align to TRBD1. This clonotype was sampled from a woman between 25 and 40 years old in good health. The CDR3 nucleotides are TGTGCCAGCAGCGCACCTCCTCCGGGACAGCAAGAGACCCAGTACTTC. It is translated as CASSAPPPGQQETQYF.